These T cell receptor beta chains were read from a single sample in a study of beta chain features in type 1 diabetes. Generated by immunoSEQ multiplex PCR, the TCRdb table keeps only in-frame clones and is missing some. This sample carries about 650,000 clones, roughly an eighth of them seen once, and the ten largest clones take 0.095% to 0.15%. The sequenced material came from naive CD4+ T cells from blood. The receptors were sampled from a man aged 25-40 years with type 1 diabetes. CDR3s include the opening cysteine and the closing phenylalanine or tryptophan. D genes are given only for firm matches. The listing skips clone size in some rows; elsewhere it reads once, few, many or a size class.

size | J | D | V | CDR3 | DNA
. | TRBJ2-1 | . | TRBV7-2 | CASSPTLRGGPNEQFF | TGTGCCAGCAGCCCCACCCTCAGGGGGGGCCCCAATGAGCAGTTCTTC
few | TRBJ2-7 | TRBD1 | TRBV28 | CASSLSQGWYEQYF | TGTGCCAGCAGTTTGTCACAGGGGTGGTACGAGCAGTACTTC
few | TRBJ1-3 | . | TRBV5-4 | CASSFYGSSGNTIYF | TGTGCCAGCAGCTTTTACGGGAGCTCTGGAAACACCATATATTTT
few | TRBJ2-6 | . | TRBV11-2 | CASSLVGSYVLTF | TGTGCCAGCAGCTTAGTGGGTAGCTACGTCCTGACTTTC
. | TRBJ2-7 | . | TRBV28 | CASSFPGAYEQYF | TGTGCCAGCAGTTTTCCGGGGGCCTACGAGCAGTACTTC
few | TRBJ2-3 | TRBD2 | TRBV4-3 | CASSQELAGDTDTQYF | TGCGCCAGCAGCCAAGAACTAGCGGGGGACACAGATACGCAGTATTTT
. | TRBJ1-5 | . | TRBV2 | CASETQGPGNQPQHF | TGTGCCAGCGAGACGCAGGGTCCGGGCAATCAGCCCCAGCATTTT
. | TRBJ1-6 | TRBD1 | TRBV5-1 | CASSPGQGNSPLHF | TGCGCCAGCAGCCCGGGACAGGGTAATTCACCCCTCCACTTT
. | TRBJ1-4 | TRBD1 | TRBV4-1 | CASSRKPGQGGEKLFF | TGCGCCAGCAGCCGGAAACCGGGACAGGGGGGTGAAAAACTGTTTTTT
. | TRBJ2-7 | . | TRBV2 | CAHSILYEQYF | TGTGCCCATTCGATCCTCTACGAGCAGTACTTC
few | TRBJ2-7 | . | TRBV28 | CASSLPTGSGPYEQYF | TGTGCCAGCAGTTTACCTACGGGCTCCGGTCCCTACGAGCAGTACTTC
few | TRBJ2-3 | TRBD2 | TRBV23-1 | CASSQCGDYTDTQYF | TGCGCCAGCAGTCAATGCGGGGACTACACAGATACGCAGTATTTT
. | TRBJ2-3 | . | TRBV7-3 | CASSLRPSTDTQYF | TGTGCCAGCAGCTTAAGACCGAGCACAGATACGCAGTATTTT
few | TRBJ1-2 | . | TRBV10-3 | CAISRDKVYGYTF | TGTGCCATCAGTCGGGACAAAGTCTATGGCTACACCTTC
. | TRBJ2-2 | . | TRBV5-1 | CASSLVPNRDTGELFF | TGCGCCAGCAGCTTGGTTCCGAATAGGGACACCGGGGAGCTGTTTTTT
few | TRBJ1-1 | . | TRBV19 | CASSREVGNAEAFF | TGTGCCAGTAGCAGGGAGGTGGGTAACGCTGAAGCTTTCTTT
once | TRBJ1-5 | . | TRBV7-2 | CASSLALSDRFSNQPQHF | TGTGCCAGCAGCTTAGCGCTAAGTGACAGATTTAGCAATCAGCCCCAGCATTTT
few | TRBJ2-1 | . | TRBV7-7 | CASSLAPGSSSYNEQFF | TGTGCTAGCAGCTTAGCGCCAGGGAGTAGCTCCTACAATGAGCAGTTCTTC
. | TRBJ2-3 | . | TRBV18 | CASSPKEGAADTQYF | TGTGCCAGCTCACCAAAGGAGGGGGCCGCAGATACGCAGTATTTT
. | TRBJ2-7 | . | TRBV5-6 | CASSLERYEQYF | TGTGCCAGCAGCTTGGAACGCTACGAGCAGTACTTC
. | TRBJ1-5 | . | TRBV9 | CASSGSSGVQPQHF | TGTGCCAGCAGCGGGAGTAGTGGTGTTCAGCCCCAGCATTTT
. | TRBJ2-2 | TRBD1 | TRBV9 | CASSVGLGETGAGELFF | TGTGCCAGCAGCGTAGGCTTGGGGGAAACAGGGGCCGGGGAGCTGTTTTTT
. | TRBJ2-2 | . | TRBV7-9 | CASSPGAANTGELFF | TGTGCCAGCAGCCCCGGGGCAGCGAACACCGGGGAGCTGTTTTTT
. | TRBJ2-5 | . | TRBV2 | CASGASVGGSQYF | TGTGCCAGTGGGGCGAGCGTCGGTGGGTCCCAGTACTTC
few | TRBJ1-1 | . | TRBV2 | CASRDTVQDTEAFF | TGTGCCAGCAGGGACACAGTACAGGACACTGAAGCTTTCTTT
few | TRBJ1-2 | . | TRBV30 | CAWSVPGTGYTF | TGTGCCTGGAGTGTACCAGGGACGGGCTACACCTTC
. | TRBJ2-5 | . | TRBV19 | CASSRGQGILQETQYF | TGTGCCAGTAGTAGGGGTCAGGGGATTCTTCAAGAGACCCAGTACTTC